The 18 T cell receptor beta chains reported below all come from one sample, sequenced in a study of cytomegalovirus exposure and HLA in healthy donors. The PCR had 60 Vbeta and 13 Jbeta primers. Using immunoSEQ multiplex PCR, the repertoire was profiled, and TCRdb retains in-frame clones only, with some absent. The sample holds about 280,000 clones, 85% to 90% seen once. What was sequenced was PBMCs. These receptors originate from a woman younger than 35 in good health and CMV-seronegative.

J is TRBJ2-7 and V is TRBV7-2; 8 nucleotides align to TRBD2. V lost 5 bases, J lost 2 bases, and 8 bases stayed unmatched. The CDR3 contains 15 residues. Germline assignment: CDR1 SGHTA and CDR2 FQGNSA. DNA of the CDR3: TGTGCCAGCAGCCCCGCAGCGGGGGCTGCCTACGAGCAGTACTTC. Translated: CASSPAAGAAYEQYF. The full variable domain, its missing parts supplied by reference TRBV7-2 and TRBJ2-7, is GAGVSQSPSNKVTEKGKDVELRCDPISGHTALYWYRQSLGQGLEFLIYFQGNSAPDKSGLPSDRFSAERTGGSVSTLTIQRTQQEDSAVYLCASSPAAGAAYEQYFGPGTRLTVT.

Comments on this clone: The junction and the germline gene differ at one end; a read error may be behind it. The chain employs TRBV2 and TRBJ1-2; D gene unclear. Looked up from germline, CDR1 is SNHLY and CDR2 is FYNNEI. The CDR3 totals 13 residues. CDR3 coding DNA: TGTGCCGGCAGCCGAGTATCTCCCTATGGCTACACCTTC. Translated, it gives CAGSRVSPYGYTF.

The V and J genes are TRBV10-1 and TRBJ2-3; D gene unclear. From germline, CDR1 is WNHNN and CDR2 SYGVQD (reference sequence). The V end was cut by 0 bases, the J end by 7 bases, with 8 bases between. There are 13 residues in the CDR3. This chain's CDR3 is CASSESKRYTQYF. DNA of the CDR3: TGCGCCAGCAGTGAGTCAAAGAGGTATACGCAGTATTTT.

The J gene is TRBJ2-3, the V gene TRBV27, with 11 bases fitting TRBD2. This CDR3 has 17 residues. Germline-derived CDR1 and CDR2 are MNHEY and SMNVEV (reference sequence). V was clipped by 2 bases and J by 7 bases; unmatched bases: 11. The CDR3 reads CASSLMPSGGQRNTQYF. The CDR3 bases are TGTGCCAGCAGTTTAATGCCTAGCGGGGGGCAGCGAAATACGCAGTATTTT.

Notes on this clone: One end of the junction is discordant with germline, which a read error may explain. This sequence joins TRBV7-7 and TRBJ2-5; 7 nucleotides line up with TRBD1. CDR1 is SSHAT, CDR2 FNYEAQ, per germline (reference sequence). The CDR3 loop spans 15 amino acids. The CDR3 spells CASSNLGTDKETQYF. The CDR3 bases are TGTGCTAGCAGCAATCTCGGGACAGACAAAGAGACCCAGTACTTC.

J is TRBJ2-5 and V is TRBV5-1, with D possibly TRBD2 on 6 matching bases. V dropped 4 bases and J dropped 6 bases, with 19 bases sitting between them. The germline V gene has CDR1 SGHRS and CDR2 YFSETQ. This CDR3 is 15 amino acids long. In nucleotides, the CDR3 is TGCGCCAGCAGCCCGGGACTTGCGGCTGGACAGACCCAGTACTTC. Translated: CASSPGLAAGQTQYF.

The gene calls are TRBV10-1 and TRBJ2-3, with TRBD2 matching 10 bases. This CDR3 has 15 residues. The ends lost 6 bases at V and 1 base at J; junction bases unmatched: 4. CDR1 and CDR2 from the germline V gene are WNHNN and SYGVQD (reference sequence). The CDR3 region is CASRSGLAGTDTQYF. CDR3 sequence (DNA): TGCGCCAGCAGGTCTGGACTAGCGGGCACAGATACGCAGTATTTT.

V is TRBV19 and J is TRBJ1-2, with D uncertain. The CDR3 contains 15 residues. V was trimmed by 1 base and J by 6 bases, leaving 15 bases between them. Germline CDR1 is LNHDA and CDR2 is SQIVND (reference sequence). The CDR3 loop reads CASSIGLRGNDGYTF. The DNA for the CDR3 is TGTGCCAGTAGTATAGGACTTCGGGGAAACGATGGCTACACCTTC.

The V and J genes are TRBV7-2 and TRBJ1-1, with D uncertain. This CDR3 spans 13 amino acids. V was trimmed by 10 bases and J by 3 bases, leaving 15 bases between them. Per germline, CDR1 SGHTA and CDR2 FQGNSA. The CDR3 DNA reads as TGTGCCAACCGCTTACCGGCGGACACTGAAGCTTTCTTT. It specifies CANRLPADTEAFF.

The chain recombines TRBV12-5 with TRBJ2-7, with D perhaps matching TRBD1 (6 bases). The CDR3 has 13 amino acids. Germline loops: CDR1 LGHNT, CDR2 FRNRAP. V lost 0 bases and J 5 bases, leaving 8 bases between the germline ends. DNA of the CDR3: TGTGCTAGTGGTTTGGTACAGGGACACGAGCAGTACTTC. Amino acids: CASGLVQGHEQYF.

The chain is built from TRBV11-2 and TRBJ1-1, with a tentative D call TRBD1 (5 bases). Trimming pared 2 bases from V and 1 base from J, leaving 8 bases between. CDR1 and CDR2 from the germline V gene are SGHAT and FQNNGV. This CDR3 contains 14 residues. The CDR3 DNA reads as TGTGCCAGCAGCTTACGCCAGGGGAACACTGAAGCTTTCTTT. It is translated as CASSLRQGNTEAFF.

The J gene is TRBJ2-1, the V gene TRBV13; TRBD2 matches 7 bases. Germline trimming cut 4 bases from V and 12 bases from J; bases unmatched to any gene: 3. The CDR3 sequence is 11 residues long. Germline CDR1 reads PRHDT; CDR2 reads FYEKMQ (reference sequence). The CDR3 DNA reads TGTGCCAGCAGCTCGGGGGAGGGGCAGTTCTTC. Its protein is CASSSGEGQFF.

The chain has TRBV27 and TRBJ2-2, with a possible D match to TRBD1 (6 bases). Trimming cost V 5 bases and J 8 bases, with 27 bases left between them. Germline lookup yields CDR1 MNHEY and CDR2 SMNVEV (reference sequence). The CDR3 covers 18 residues. The CDR3 bases are TGTGCCAGCAGTCCTACCTCAGGGGCGGTGGGTAGTAAAGGGGAGCTGTTTTTT. Translated: CASSPTSGAVGSKGELFF.

The V call is TRBV5-1, the J call TRBJ2-1; TRBD1 agrees at 9 bases. The CDR3 runs 14 residues. Germline CDR1 is SGHRS and CDR2 is YFSETQ. The V and J ends lost 4 bases and 5 bases, in that order; junction bases with no gene match: 4. The CDR3 here is CASSADRGNNEQFF. In DNA, the CDR3 is TGCGCCAGCAGCGCGGACAGGGGAAACAATGAGCAGTTCTTC.

The rearrangement links TRBV7-4 to TRBJ1-2; 9 nucleotides line up with TRBD1. V was clipped by 1 base and J by 4 bases; unmatched bases: 13. Per germline, CDR1 SGHVT and CDR2 SQSDAQ. This CDR3 spans 18 amino acids. CDR3 sequence reads: CASSLDPPRQGVIYGYTF. Here the CDR3 DNA reads TGTGCCAGCAGCTTAGACCCCCCCCGACAGGGGGTGATCTATGGCTACACCTTC.

The chain couples TRBV7-8 to TRBJ1-3; no clear D. The CDR3 has 15 residues. The V gene's germline CDR1 is SGHVS and CDR2 FQNEAQ. Trimming took 5 bases from V and 3 from J, leaving 14 bases between them. CDR3 bases: TGTGCCAGCAGCCCCTTACGGGGTTATGGAAACACCATATATTTT. Its translation is CASSPLRGYGNTIYF.

The V gene is TRBV5-1, the J gene TRBJ1-4, with D possibly being TRBD1 (6 bases). The V end lost 0 bases, the J end lost 4 bases, and 7 bases lay between the germline ends. The CDR3 spans 14 residues. The germline V gene has CDR1 SGHRS and CDR2 YFSETQ. CDR3 protein: CASSLGQDNEKLFF. DNA for the CDR3: TGCGCCAGCAGCTTGGGACAGGATAATGAAAAACTGTTTTTT. The variable domain in full, with the rest retrieved from reference TRBV5-1 and TRBJ1-4, is KAGVTQTPRYLIKTRGQQVTLSCSPISGHRSVSWYQQTPGQGLQFLFEYFSETQRNKGNFPGRFSGRQFSNSRSEMNVSTLELGDSALYLCASSLGQDNEKLFFGSGTQLSVL.

The rearrangement uses TRBV6-1 and TRBJ1-5; 9 nucleotides agree with TRBD1. The V and J ends lost 4 bases and 6 bases, in that order; junction bases with no gene match: 7. This CDR3 contains 15 residues. Germline values: CDR1 MNHNS, CDR2 SASEGT. CDR3 protein: CASSAGTGISQPQHF. In DNA form, the CDR3 reads TGTGCCAGCAGTGCCGGGACAGGGATTTCTCAGCCCCAGCATTTT.